The T cell receptor beta chain under discussion was sequenced for a study of human T cells and chemical hapten exposure. Study at large: Researchers reported sensitizing a 2 cm by 2 cm upper inner arm skin site with 2% DPC.

This clonotype was counted many times. Its antigen remains unidentified. Time point given: pre-sensitization, week 0. Treatment noted: therapeutic diphenylcyclopropenone sensitization with weekly scalp DPC. Alopecia patients between 18 and 70 years old and suitable for DPC were used as donors. This CDR3 comprises 15 residues. V gave up 1 base and J gave up 8 bases, with 21 bases separating them. Germline V gene data show CDR1 as DFQATT and CDR2 as SNEGSKA (reference sequence). Each CDR3 protein gets one entry after TCRdb re-called the RACE reads with MiXCR. In the table there are 35,000 to 45,000 distinct CDR3 sequences, around an eighth of which are singletons. Whole-study findings and limits: Versus controls, significantly more large CDR3 similarity clusters arose from expanded TCRs.

The V and J genes are TRBV20-1 and TRBJ2-7; D remains ambiguous. Sequenced material: whole blood, taken in connection with sensitization to the hapten diphenylcyclopropenone (DPC). The sequence came from a woman between 25 and 40 years old with alopecia areata. Some clones in this sample may be carry-over from other donors' samples. The CDR3 region is CSARAAELKTPKQYF. The CDR3 DNA is TGCAGTGCTAGAGCCGCAGAGCTTAAGACCCCCAAGCAGTACTTC.